This TCR beta chain appears in the sequencing data of a study of T cells in localized non-small cell lung cancer. Study conclusions and caveats: Sequence data derive from only one tumor region, so heterogeneity remains possible.

With respect to this clone: What it binds is not known.

The V and J ends lost 6 bases and 1 base respectively, with 9 bases between them. Germline CDR1 and CDR2: MNHNS and SASEGT. This CDR3 comprises 13 residues. The protocol was immunoSEQ multiplex PCR, while the TCRdb copy is restricted to in-frame clones and leaves out a portion. The top ten clones hold about 4% of a sample with around 96,000 clones, under 95% of them seen once. This chain links TRBV6-1 with TRBJ1-1; D unresolved. The specimen comprised PBMCs, sampled before any cancer treatment. This clonotype was sampled from a woman aged 35 to 75 with stage II squamous cell lung carcinoma. The CDR3 coding sequence is TGTGCCAGCAGACACCGGGAGAACACTGAAGCTTTCTTT. Amino acid sequence: CASRHRENTEAFF.